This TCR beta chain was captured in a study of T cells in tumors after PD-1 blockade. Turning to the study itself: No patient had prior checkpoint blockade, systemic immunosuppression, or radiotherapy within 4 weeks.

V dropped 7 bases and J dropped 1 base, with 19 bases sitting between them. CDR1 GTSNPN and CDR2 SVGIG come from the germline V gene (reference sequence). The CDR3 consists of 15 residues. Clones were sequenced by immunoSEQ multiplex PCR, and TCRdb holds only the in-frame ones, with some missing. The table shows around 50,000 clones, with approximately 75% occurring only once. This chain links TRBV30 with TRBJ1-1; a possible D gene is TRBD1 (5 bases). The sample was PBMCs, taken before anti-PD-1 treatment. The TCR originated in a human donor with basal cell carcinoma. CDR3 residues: CASHFRTSSNTEAFF. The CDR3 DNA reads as TGTGCCTCACACTTTCGGACAAGTTCGAACACTGAAGCTTTCTTT.